This T cell receptor beta chain was identified during a study of CD4+ T cells in melanoma. Study-wide points: Neoantigen-specific CD4+ T cells in melanoma reportedly had diverse differentiation states. A reported correlation linked neoantigen-specific CD4+ T cells to CD8+, macrophage and B cell function.

Using immunoSEQ multiplex PCR, the repertoire was profiled, and TCRdb retains in-frame clones only, with some absent. The sample yields about 21,000 clones, around 80% seen once. Regarding this clone: Its cognate antigen is unknown.

This TCR was sampled from a human donor with melanoma. Sequenced input: cells from a culture (not recorded whether cultured in vitro).

CDR3 sequence: CASSFQGIGNQPQHF. CDR3 sequence (DNA): TGTGCCAGCAGTTTTCAGGGGATTGGGAATCAGCCCCAGCATTTT. The rearrangement links TRBV28 to TRBJ1-5, with a tentative D call TRBD1 (6 bases). Trimming shortened V by 3 bases and J by 4 bases, and 13 bases separated the two germline ends. The V gene's germline CDR1 is MDHEN and CDR2 SYDVKM. The CDR3 length is 15 residues.